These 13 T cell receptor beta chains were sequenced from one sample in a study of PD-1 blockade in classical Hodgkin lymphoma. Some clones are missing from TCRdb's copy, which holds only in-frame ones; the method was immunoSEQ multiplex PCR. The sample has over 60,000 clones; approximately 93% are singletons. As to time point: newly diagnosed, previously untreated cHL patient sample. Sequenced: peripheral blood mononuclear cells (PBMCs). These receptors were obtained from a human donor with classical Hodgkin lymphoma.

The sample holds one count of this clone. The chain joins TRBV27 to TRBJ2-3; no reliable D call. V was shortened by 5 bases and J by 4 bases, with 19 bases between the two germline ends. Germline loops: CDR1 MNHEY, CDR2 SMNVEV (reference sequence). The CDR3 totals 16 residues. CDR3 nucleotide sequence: TGTGCCAGCAGTACACACAAGAGGATCCTCGCAGATACGCAGTATTTT. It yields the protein CASSTHKRILADTQYF.

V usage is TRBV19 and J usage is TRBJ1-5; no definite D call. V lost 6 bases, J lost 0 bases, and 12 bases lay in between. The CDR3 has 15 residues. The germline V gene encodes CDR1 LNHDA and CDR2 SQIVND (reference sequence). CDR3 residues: CASSGSPYSNQPQHF. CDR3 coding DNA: TGTGCCAGTAGCGGCAGCCCCTATAGCAATCAGCCCCAGCATTTT.

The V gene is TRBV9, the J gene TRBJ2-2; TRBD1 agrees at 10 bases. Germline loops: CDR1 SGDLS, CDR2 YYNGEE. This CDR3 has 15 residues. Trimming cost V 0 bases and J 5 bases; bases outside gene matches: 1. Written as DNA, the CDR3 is TGTGCCAGCAGCGTAGTGGGACAGGGGACCGGGGAGCTGTTTTTT. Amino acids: CASSVVGQGTGELFF.

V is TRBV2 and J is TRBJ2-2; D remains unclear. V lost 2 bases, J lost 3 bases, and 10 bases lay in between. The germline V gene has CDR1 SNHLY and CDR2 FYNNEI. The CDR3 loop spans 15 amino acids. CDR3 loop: CASSESAAYTGELFF. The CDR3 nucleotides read TGTGCCAGCAGTGAATCGGCAGCCTACACCGGGGAGCTGTTTTTT. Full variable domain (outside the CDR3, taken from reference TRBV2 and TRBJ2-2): EPEVTQTPSHQVTQMGQEVILRCVPISNHLYFYWYRQILGQKVEFLVSFYNNEISEKSEIFDDQFSVERPDGSNFTLKIRSTKLEDSAMYFCASSESAAYTGELFFGEGSRLTVL.

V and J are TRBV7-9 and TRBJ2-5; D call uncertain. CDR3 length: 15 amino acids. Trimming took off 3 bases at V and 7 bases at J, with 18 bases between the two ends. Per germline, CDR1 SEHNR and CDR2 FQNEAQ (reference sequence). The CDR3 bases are TGTGCCAGCAGCTTCTTTACGTCAGACGTTGGGACCCAGTACTTC. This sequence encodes CASSFFTSDVGTQYF.

As DNA, the CDR3 is TGCGCCAGCAGCCACGGACAGGGGGAACAAGAGACCCAGTACTTC. Its translation: CASSHGQGEQETQYF. V and J are TRBV5-1 and TRBJ2-5; 10 nucleotides align to TRBD1. CDR1 and CDR2 from the germline V gene are SGHRS and YFSETQ. The ends lost 4 bases at V and 2 bases at J; junction bases unmatched: 5. The CDR3 spans 15 residues.

DNA for the CDR3: TGTGCCATCAGTGAGTCCCGAGGGACCAGTCAGCCCCAGCATTTT. Translation: CAISESRGTSQPQHF. This sequence joins TRBV10-3 and TRBJ1-5, with D tentatively TRBD1 (5 bases). Per germline, CDR1 ENHRY and CDR2 SYGVKD. Trimming left V 0 bases short and J 6 bases short, with 12 bases between. The CDR3 totals 15 residues.

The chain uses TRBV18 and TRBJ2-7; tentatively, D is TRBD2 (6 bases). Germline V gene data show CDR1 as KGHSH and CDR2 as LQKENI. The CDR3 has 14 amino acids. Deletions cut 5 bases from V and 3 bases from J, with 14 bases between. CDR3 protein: CASSLDGSHYEQYF. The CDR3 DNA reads TGTGCCAGCTCATTAGACGGGAGCCACTACGAGCAGTACTTC.

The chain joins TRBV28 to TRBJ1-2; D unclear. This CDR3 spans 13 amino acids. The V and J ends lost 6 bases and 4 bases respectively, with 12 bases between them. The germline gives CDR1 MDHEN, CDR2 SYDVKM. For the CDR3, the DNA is TGTGCCAGCAGCCAGCTAGTACCCTATGGCTACACCTTC. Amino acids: CASSQLVPYGYTF.

DNA of the CDR3: TGTGCCAGCAGACCGGGACAGGGCCTAAATACGCAGTATTTT. Translating it yields CASRPGQGLNTQYF. V and J are TRBV2 and TRBJ2-3; TRBD1 aligns across 9 bases. V lost 6 bases, J lost 7 bases, and 8 bases stayed unmatched. The CDR3 covers 14 residues. Germline V gene lookup returns CDR1 SNHLY and CDR2 FYNNEI. Looking up the rest from reference TRBV2 and TRBJ2-3 gives the full variable domain: EPEVTQTPSHQVTQMGQEVILRCVPISNHLYFYWYRQILGQKVEFLVSFYNNEISEKSEIFDDQFSVERPDGSNFTLKIRSTKLEDSAMYFCASRPGQGLNTQYFGPGTRLTVL.

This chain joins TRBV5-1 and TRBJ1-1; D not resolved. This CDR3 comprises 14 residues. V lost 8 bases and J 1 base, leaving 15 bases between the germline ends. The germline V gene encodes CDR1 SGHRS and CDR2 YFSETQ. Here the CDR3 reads CASKTWQSNTEAFF. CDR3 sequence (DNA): TGCGCCAGTAAGACGTGGCAGTCGAACACTGAAGCTTTCTTT.

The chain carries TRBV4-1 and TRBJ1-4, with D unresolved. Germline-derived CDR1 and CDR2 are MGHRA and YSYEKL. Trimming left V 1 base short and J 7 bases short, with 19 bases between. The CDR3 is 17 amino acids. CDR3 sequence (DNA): TGCGCCAGCAGCCAAGCGATACGCGAGGGTGGCGGTGAAAAACTGTTTTTT. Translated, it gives CASSQAIREGGGEKLFF.

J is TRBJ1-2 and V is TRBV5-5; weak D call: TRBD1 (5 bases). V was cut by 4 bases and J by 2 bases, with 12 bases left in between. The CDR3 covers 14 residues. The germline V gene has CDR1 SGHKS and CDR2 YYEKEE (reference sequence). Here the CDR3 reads CASSPSRTNYGYTF. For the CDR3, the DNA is TGTGCCAGCAGCCCCAGCAGGACAAACTATGGCTACACCTTC.